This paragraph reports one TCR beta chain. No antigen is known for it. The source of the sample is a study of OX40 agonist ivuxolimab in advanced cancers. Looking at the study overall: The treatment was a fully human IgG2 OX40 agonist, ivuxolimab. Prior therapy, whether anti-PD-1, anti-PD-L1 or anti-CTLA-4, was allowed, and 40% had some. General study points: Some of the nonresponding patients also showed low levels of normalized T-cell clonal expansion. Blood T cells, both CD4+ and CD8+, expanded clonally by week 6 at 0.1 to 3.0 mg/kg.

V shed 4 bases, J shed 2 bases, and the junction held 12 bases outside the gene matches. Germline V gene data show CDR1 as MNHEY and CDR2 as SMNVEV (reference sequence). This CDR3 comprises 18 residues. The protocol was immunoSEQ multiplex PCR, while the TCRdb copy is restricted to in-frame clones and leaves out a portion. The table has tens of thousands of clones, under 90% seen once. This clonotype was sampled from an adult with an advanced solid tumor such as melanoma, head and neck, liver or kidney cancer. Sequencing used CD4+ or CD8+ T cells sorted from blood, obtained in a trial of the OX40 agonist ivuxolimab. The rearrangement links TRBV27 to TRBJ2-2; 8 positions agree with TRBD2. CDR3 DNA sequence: TGTGCCAGCAGTTATTGGACTAGCCCCATGGTTAACACCGGGGAGCTGTTTTTT. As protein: CASSYWTSPMVNTGELFF.